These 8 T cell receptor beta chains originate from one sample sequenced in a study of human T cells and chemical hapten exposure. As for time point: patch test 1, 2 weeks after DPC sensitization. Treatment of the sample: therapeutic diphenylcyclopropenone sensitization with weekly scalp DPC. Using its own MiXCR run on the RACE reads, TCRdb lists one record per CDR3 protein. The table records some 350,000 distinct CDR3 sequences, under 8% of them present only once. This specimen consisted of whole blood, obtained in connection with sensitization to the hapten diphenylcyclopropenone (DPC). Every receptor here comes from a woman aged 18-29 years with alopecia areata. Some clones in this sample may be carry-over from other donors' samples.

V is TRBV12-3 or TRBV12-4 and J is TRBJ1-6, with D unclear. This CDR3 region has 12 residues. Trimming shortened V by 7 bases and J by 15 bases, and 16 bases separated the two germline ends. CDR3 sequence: CASNKYGEDLHF. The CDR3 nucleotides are TGTGCCAGCAATAAATACGGGGAAGACCTCCACTTT.

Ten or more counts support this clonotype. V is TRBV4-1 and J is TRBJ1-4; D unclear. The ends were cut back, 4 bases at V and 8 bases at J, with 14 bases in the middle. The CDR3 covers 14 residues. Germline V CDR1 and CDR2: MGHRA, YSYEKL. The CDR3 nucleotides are TGCGCCAGCAGCCGAGACATGGTTCGCGAAAAACTGTTTTTT. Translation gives CASSRDMVREKLFF.

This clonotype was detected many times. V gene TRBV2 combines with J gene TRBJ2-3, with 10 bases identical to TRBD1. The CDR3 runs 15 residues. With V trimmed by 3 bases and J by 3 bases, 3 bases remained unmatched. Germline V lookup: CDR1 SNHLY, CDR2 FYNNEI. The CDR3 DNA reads TGTGCCAGCAGTGACGGGACAGGGGTGACAGATACGCAGTATTTT. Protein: CASSDGTGVTDTQYF.

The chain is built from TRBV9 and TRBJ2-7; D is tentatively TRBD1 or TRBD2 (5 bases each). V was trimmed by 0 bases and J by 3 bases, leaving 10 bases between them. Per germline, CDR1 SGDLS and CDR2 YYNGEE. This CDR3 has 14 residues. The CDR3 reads CASSVGGGGYEQYF. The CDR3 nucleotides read TGTGCCAGCAGCGTAGGTGGTGGGGGCTACGAGCAGTACTTC.

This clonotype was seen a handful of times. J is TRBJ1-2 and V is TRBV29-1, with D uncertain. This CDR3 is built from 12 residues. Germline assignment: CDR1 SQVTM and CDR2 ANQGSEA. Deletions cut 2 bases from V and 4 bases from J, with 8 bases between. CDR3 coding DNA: TGCAGCGTTGAATTGTTCGGCTATGGCTACACCTTC. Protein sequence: CSVELFGYGYTF.

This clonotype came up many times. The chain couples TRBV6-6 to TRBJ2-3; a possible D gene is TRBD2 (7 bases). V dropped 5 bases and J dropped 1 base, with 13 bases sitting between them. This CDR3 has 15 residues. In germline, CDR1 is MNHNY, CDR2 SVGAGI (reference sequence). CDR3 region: CASSPTRGRTDTQYF. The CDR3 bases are TGTGCCAGCAGTCCCACGCGGGGGCGCACAGATACGCAGTATTTT.

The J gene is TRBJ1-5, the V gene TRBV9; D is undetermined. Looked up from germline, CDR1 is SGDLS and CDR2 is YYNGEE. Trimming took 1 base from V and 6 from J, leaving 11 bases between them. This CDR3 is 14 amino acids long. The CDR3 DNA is TGTGCCAGCAGCGTAAATCAGGTGGGTCAGCCCCAGCATTTT. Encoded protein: CASSVNQVGQPQHF.

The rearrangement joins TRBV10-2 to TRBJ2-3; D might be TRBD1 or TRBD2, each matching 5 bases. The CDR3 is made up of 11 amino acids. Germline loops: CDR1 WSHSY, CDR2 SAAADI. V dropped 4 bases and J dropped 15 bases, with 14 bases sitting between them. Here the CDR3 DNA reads TGCGCCAGCAGTGGTGGTGGGGCGGGCTATTTT. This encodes CASSGGGAGYF.